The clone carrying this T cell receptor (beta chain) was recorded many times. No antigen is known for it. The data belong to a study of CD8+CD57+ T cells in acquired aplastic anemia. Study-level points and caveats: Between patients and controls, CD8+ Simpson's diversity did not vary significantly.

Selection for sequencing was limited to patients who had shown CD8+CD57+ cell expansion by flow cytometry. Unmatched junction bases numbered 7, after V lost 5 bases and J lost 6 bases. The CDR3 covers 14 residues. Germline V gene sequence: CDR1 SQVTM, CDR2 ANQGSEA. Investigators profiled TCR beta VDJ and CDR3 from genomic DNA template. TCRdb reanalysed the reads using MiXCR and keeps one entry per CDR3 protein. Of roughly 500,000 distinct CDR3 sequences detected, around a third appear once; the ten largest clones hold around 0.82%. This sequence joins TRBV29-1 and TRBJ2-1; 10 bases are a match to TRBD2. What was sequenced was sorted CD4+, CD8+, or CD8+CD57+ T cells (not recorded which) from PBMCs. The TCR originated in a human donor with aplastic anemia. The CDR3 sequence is CSVSSGSRGNEQFF. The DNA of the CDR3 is TGCAGCGTTTCTAGCGGGAGTAGGGGCAATGAGCAGTTCTTC.